The 30 T cell receptor beta chains presented below share a single source sample, sequenced in a study of blood T cell repertoires in COVID-19. Repertoires were generated with immunoSEQ multiplex PCR, while TCRdb's copy carries only in-frame clones and drops some. In the table there are about 130,000 clones, roughly 83% of which are singletons. Input material: peripheral blood. The receptors here all came from a man aged 40-49 years with active or convalescent COVID-19.

The V call is TRBV4-3, the J call TRBJ2-4, with 10 bases matching TRBD2. V lost 1 base to trimming and J lost 4 bases; unmatched junction nucleotides: 7. CDR3 size: 17 residues. Germline assignment: CDR1 LGHNA and CDR2 YSLEER. CDR3 in DNA: TGCGCCAGCAGCCAAGGGGGAGCTAGCGGGGGAAAAAACATTCAGTACTTC. Translating gives CASSQGGASGGKNIQYF.

The chain uses TRBV11-2 and TRBJ1-5, with a tentative D call TRBD1 (6 bases). Germline CDR1 reads SGHAT; CDR2 reads FQNNGV. This CDR3 has 15 residues. With 0 bases removed from V and 6 bases from J, the gap between germline ends came to 12 bases. CDR3 DNA: TGTGCCAGCAGCTTAGATCCAGGGGCAAGTCAGCCCCAGCATTTT. Translating gives CASSLDPGASQPQHF. Full variable domain (remainder filled in from reference TRBV11-2 and TRBJ1-5): EAGVAQSPRYKIIEKRQSVAFWCNPISGHATLYWYQQILGQGPKLLIQFQNNGVVDDSQLPKDRFSAERLKGVDSTLKIQPAKLEDSAVYLCASSLDPGASQPQHFGDGTRLSIL.

The V gene is TRBV5-1, the J gene TRBJ2-2; D gene uncertain. Germline V gene data show CDR1 as SGHRS and CDR2 as YFSETQ. The CDR3 runs to 16 residues. V lost 2 bases and J lost 1, with 12 bases in between. CDR3: CASSFYSGRNTGELFF. The CDR3 coding sequence is TGCGCCAGCAGCTTCTATTCAGGCCGGAACACCGGGGAGCTGTTTTTT.

The V gene is TRBV28, the J gene TRBJ1-2; D is unclear. The V gene lost 5 bases and the J gene lost 0 bases, with 7 bases spanning the gap. Per the germline V gene, CDR1 is MDHEN and CDR2 is SYDVKM. The CDR3 loop spans 13 amino acids. The CDR3 is CASSTAPNYGYTF. CDR3 bases: TGTGCCAGCAGTACTGCCCCTAACTATGGCTACACCTTC.

This clone has a single count. The rearrangement joins TRBV2 to TRBJ1-1; possible D gene TRBD1, 5 bases. The CDR3 contains 14 residues. Per the germline V gene, CDR1 is SNHLY and CDR2 is FYNNEI. Trimming took off 4 bases at V and 1 base at J, with 10 bases between the two ends. The CDR3 nucleotides read TGTGCCAGCAGTGGGGGGAGGGCGAACACTGAAGCTTTCTTT. It codes for CASSGGRANTEAFF.

V and J are TRBV3-1 (or the pseudogene TRBV3-2) and TRBJ1-2; TRBD1 might be the D (6 bases). V was clipped by 4 bases and J by 3 bases, with 15 bases between them. Germline CDR1 and CDR2: LGHDT and YNNKEL (reference sequence). The length of the CDR3 is 15 residues. The CDR3 sequence: CASSPMGGAYYGYTF. In nucleotides, the CDR3 is TGTGCCAGCAGCCCCATGGGGGGGGCCTACTATGGCTACACCTTC.

This rearrangement joins TRBV19 to TRBJ1-2, with D possibly matching TRBD1 (5 bases). The V gene's germline CDR1 is LNHDA and CDR2 SQIVND (reference sequence). Trimming took 5 bases from V and 6 from J, leaving 13 bases between them. The CDR3 consists of 13 residues. The CDR3 DNA is TGTGCCAGTAGTGCCGTGCGGGGGAATGGCTACACCTTC. Translated, it gives CASSAVRGNGYTF.

CDR3 sequence (DNA): TGCGCCAGCAGTAAGACAGGGGACTATGGCTACACCTTC. This codes for CASSKTGDYGYTF. The chain joins TRBV10-1 to TRBJ1-2; 8 positions match TRBD1. CDR1 is WNHNN and CDR2 is SYGVQD in the germline V gene (reference sequence). This CDR3 is built from 13 residues. Trimming took 5 bases from V and 3 from J; bases not matched to a gene: 2.

This chain's CDR3 is CASSFGVGEKLFF. The CDR3 DNA is TGTGCCAGCAGTTTCGGGGTTGGGGAAAAACTGTTTTTT. The rearrangement uses TRBV12-3 or TRBV12-4 and TRBJ1-4; D gene uncertain. CDR3 length equals 13 residues. The ends were cut back, 3 bases at V and 8 bases at J, with 10 bases in the middle.

The chain links TRBV6-5 to TRBJ1-1; D possibly corresponds to TRBD1 (5 bases). V lost 10 bases to trimming and J lost 0 bases, with 15 bases between them. There are 14 residues in the CDR3. Germline V CDR1 and CDR2: MNHEY, SVGAGI. CDR3 in amino acids: CATTGRTMNTEAFF. In DNA form, the CDR3 reads TGTGCCACCACGGGACGGACTATGAACACTGAAGCTTTCTTT.

This clone came up a few times. V is TRBV7-9 and J is TRBJ2-7; 7 bases map to TRBD1. Germline V gives CDR1 SEHNR, CDR2 FQNEAQ (reference sequence). Trimming at V came to 4 bases and at J to 7 bases, leaving 10 bases not matched to a gene. The CDR3 sequence is 14 residues long. The CDR3 loop reads CASSSQTGTQEQYF. The CDR3 nucleotides read TGTGCCAGCAGCTCTCAGACAGGGACCCAGGAGCAGTACTTC. The variable domain in full, completed from reference TRBV7-9 and TRBJ2-7, reads DTGVSQNPRHKITKRGQNVTFRCDPISEHNRLYWYRQTLGQGPEFLTYFQNEAQLEKSRLLSDRFSAERPKGSFSTLEIQRTEQGDSAMYLCASSSQTGTQEQYFGPGTRLTVT.

This clone is a singleton in its sample. The CDR3, as DNA: TGTGCCAGCAGCCCCCGACAGACCCCAGGTGAGCAGTTCTTC. It codes for CASSPRQTPGEQFF. V and J are TRBV13 and TRBJ2-1; the D gene is possibly TRBD1 (5 bases). The CDR3 runs to 14 residues. The V and J ends lost 5 bases and 9 bases respectively, with 17 bases between them. Germline CDR1 PRHDT, CDR2 FYEKMQ (reference sequence).

The rearrangement uses TRBV20-1 and TRBJ2-7, with unresolved D. Germline CDR1 DFQATT, CDR2 SNEGSKA (reference sequence). This CDR3 comprises 11 residues. Between the trimmed V and J ends, which lost 5 bases and 9 bases, there was a span of 14 bases. The CDR3 sequence is CSAPDSAVQYF. For the CDR3, the DNA is TGCAGTGCTCCCGACTCAGCCGTGCAGTACTTC.

This clone was recorded a few times. V is TRBV2 and J is TRBJ1-6; D is unresolved. Germline V gene sequence: CDR1 SNHLY, CDR2 FYNNEI. The CDR3 runs 11 residues. With 8 bases removed from V and 10 bases from J, the gap between germline ends came to 9 bases. The CDR3 loop reads CASGYSSPLHF. In DNA form, the CDR3 reads TGTGCCAGCGGTTATAGCTCACCCCTCCACTTT.

The chain is built from TRBV19 and TRBJ2-5; D perhaps matches TRBD2 (5 bases). Trimming removed 5 bases from V and 7 bases from J, with 8 bases in between. The CDR3 runs 11 residues. Germline CDR1 is LNHDA and CDR2 is SQIVND (reference sequence). The CDR3 coding sequence is TGTGCCAGTAGTGCCGAGGGGACCCAGTACTTC. Encoded protein: CASSAEGTQYF. Looking up the rest from reference TRBV19 and TRBJ2-5 gives the full variable domain: DGGITQSPKYLFRKEGQNVTLSCEQNLNHDAMYWYRQDPGQGLRLIYYSQIVNDFQKGDIAEGYSVSREKKESFPLTVTSAQKNPTAFYLCASSAEGTQYFGPGTRLLVL.

This chain uses TRBV27 with TRBJ2-7; D is unclear. The germline V and J ends were trimmed by 5 bases and 3 bases, with 20 bases remaining between them. The germline CDR1 and CDR2 sequences are MNHEY and SMNVEV (reference sequence). The CDR3 has 16 amino acids. CDR3 in amino acids: CASSPLLVPENYEQYF. The CDR3 nucleotides read TGTGCCAGCAGTCCGCTTCTGGTCCCCGAGAACTACGAGCAGTACTTC.

The V gene is TRBV7-9, the J gene TRBJ1-1; the D gene is possibly TRBD1 (5 bases). CDR1 is SEHNR, CDR2 FQNEAQ, per germline (reference sequence). V was trimmed by 4 bases and J by 0 bases, leaving 15 bases between them. The CDR3 contains 16 residues. The CDR3 protein is CASSSDIWAMNTEAFF. Written as DNA, the CDR3 is TGTGCCAGCAGCTCGGACATCTGGGCCATGAACACTGAAGCTTTCTTT.

This clone showed up just once. The chain combines TRBV12-3 or TRBV12-4 with TRBJ2-7; no clear D gene. CDR3 length: 12 residues. V was clipped by 6 bases and J by 4 bases, with 10 bases between them. The CDR3: CASSHRAYEQYF. The CDR3 DNA follows: TGTGCCAGCAGCCACCGAGCGTACGAGCAGTACTTC.

The V gene is TRBV5-5, the J gene TRBJ1-2; 7 bases are shared with TRBD1. The germline V gene encodes CDR1 SGHKS and CDR2 YYEKEE (reference sequence). The V segment lost 10 bases and the J segment 2 bases; nucleotides outside the gene matches: 8. The CDR3 sequence is 13 residues long. CDR3 DNA sequence: TGTGCCTCCCGCCAGGGGGTAAACTATGGCTACACCTTC. As protein: CASRQGVNYGYTF.

This clone appeared once. CDR3 protein: CATREGQTQFF. Written as DNA, the CDR3 is TGTGCCACCCGGGAGGGGCAGACACAGTTCTTC. The chain is built from TRBV24-1 and TRBJ2-1; 8 bases are a match to TRBD2. CDR1 is KGHDR and CDR2 is SFDVKD in the germline V gene. CDR3 length: 11 residues. V lost 9 bases and J lost 13; bases outside the gene matches: 7.

The chain joins TRBV7-9 to TRBJ2-7; D remains ambiguous. V was trimmed by 5 bases and J by 4 bases, leaving 6 bases between them. The CDR3 length is 11 residues. Germline V gives CDR1 SEHNR, CDR2 FQNEAQ (reference sequence). Written as DNA, the CDR3 is TGTGCCAGCAGCCCCCGGTACGAGCAGTACTTC. Translating it yields CASSPRYEQYF.

The chain couples TRBV28 to TRBJ2-7, with TRBD2 matching 12 bases. V lost 2 bases and J lost 0; bases outside the gene matches: 5. The CDR3 has 17 residues. CDR1 is MDHEN and CDR2 is SYDVKM in the germline V gene. The CDR3 DNA reads as TGTGCCAGCAGTTTAGCTAGCGGGAGGGATAGCTCCTACGAGCAGTACTTC. Its translation: CASSLASGRDSSYEQYF.

The genes are TRBV28 and TRBJ1-1, with D tentatively TRBD1 (5 bases). Germline CDR1 and CDR2: MDHEN and SYDVKM. Between the trimmed V and J ends, which lost 3 bases and 7 bases, there was a span of 9 bases. The CDR3 has 12 amino acids. The CDR3 DNA reads as TGTGCCAGCAGTTTGGGGGGGTTTGAAGCTTTCTTT. Its translation: CASSLGGFEAFF.

The chain joins TRBV6-5 to TRBJ1-1; D remains ambiguous. This CDR3 contains 15 residues. Trimming pared 6 bases from V and 0 bases from J, leaving 14 bases between. CDR1 and CDR2 (germline): MNHEY, SVGAGI. The CDR3 loop reads CASSLGGRMNTEAFF. The CDR3 DNA is TGTGCCAGCAGCCTAGGAGGGAGAATGAACACTGAAGCTTTCTTT.

This clone was seen only a few times. The chain joins TRBV3-1 (or the pseudogene TRBV3-2) to TRBJ2-1; the D gene is possibly TRBD2 (5 bases). V lost 3 bases to trimming and J lost 4 bases, with 10 bases between them. Per the germline V gene, CDR1 is LGHDT and CDR2 is YNNKEL (reference sequence). The CDR3 contains 14 residues. CDR3 in DNA: TGTGCCAGCAGCCATCAGCGGATTTACAATGAGCAGTTCTTC. Its translation: CASSHQRIYNEQFF.

The rearrangement joins TRBV5-1 to TRBJ2-7; D may be TRBD1 (6 bases). The CDR3 has 13 amino acids. V shed 5 bases and J shed 0 bases, with 9 bases lying between them. Looked up from germline, CDR1 is SGHRS and CDR2 is YFSETQ. The CDR3: CASRDSPSYEQYF. The CDR3 region has the DNA TGCGCCAGCAGGGACAGCCCCTCCTACGAGCAGTACTTC.

The genes are TRBV24-1 and TRBJ2-3, with 8 bases identical to TRBD2. The CDR3 has 14 amino acids. Germline V lookup: CDR1 KGHDR, CDR2 SFDVKD. Trimming removed 4 bases from V and 5 bases from J; junction bases left unmatched: 4. CDR3: CATSDPGGRDTQYF. The CDR3 DNA is TGTGCCACCAGTGACCCGGGGGGGCGAGATACGCAGTATTTT.

The V call is TRBV6-5, the J call TRBJ2-5; TRBD1 matches at 7 bases. The end of the DNA aligns better with TRBJ2-7, so the J call may be wrong. Germline V gene data show CDR1 as MNHEY and CDR2 as SVGAGI. This CDR3 comprises 14 residues. The CDR3 DNA reads as TGTGCCAGCAGTTACTCGACAGGGACCTACGAGCAGTACTTC. This sequence encodes CASSYSTGTYEQYF.

This clone was detected only a few times. The chain couples TRBV7-9 to TRBJ2-5, with D possibly TRBD1 on 6 matching bases. CDR1 SEHNR and CDR2 FQNEAQ come from the germline V gene (reference sequence). This CDR3 comprises 12 residues. The ends were cut back, 10 bases at V and 2 bases at J, with 11 bases in the middle. The CDR3 coding sequence is TGTGCCACCACGGACAGACAAGAGACCCAGTACTTC. Protein sequence: CATTDRQETQYF.

The V gene is TRBV5-4, the J gene TRBJ2-5; TRBD1 might be the D (5 bases). This CDR3 contains 11 residues. Germline assignment: CDR1 SGHNT and CDR2 YYREEE (reference sequence). V gave up 7 bases and J gave up 5 bases, with 9 bases separating them. CDR3 sequence reads: CASSKGETQYF. CDR3 coding DNA: TGTGCCAGCTCAAAGGGGGAGACCCAGTACTTC.